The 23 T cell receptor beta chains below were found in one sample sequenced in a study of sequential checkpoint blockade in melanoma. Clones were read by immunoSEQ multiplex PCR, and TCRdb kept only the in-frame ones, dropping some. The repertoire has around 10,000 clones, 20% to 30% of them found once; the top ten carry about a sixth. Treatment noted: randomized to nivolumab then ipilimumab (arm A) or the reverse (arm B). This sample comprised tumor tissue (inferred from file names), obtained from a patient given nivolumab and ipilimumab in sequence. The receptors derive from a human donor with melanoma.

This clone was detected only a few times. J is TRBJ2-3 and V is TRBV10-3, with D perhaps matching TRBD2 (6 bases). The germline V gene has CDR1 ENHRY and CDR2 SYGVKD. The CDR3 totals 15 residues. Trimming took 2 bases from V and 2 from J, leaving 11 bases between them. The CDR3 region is CAISEGRGNTDTQYF. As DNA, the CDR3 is TGTGCCATCAGTGAGGGCCGCGGGAACACAGATACGCAGTATTTT.

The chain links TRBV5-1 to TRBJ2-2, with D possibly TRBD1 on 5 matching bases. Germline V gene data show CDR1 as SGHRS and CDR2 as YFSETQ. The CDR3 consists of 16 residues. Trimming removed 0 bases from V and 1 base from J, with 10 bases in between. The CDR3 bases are TGCGCCAGCAGCTTGGAAGGCCAGGGGAACACCGGGGAGCTGTTTTTT. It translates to CASSLEGQGNTGELFF. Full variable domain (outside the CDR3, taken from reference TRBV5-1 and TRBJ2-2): KAGVTQTPRYLIKTRGQQVTLSCSPISGHRSVSWYQQTPGQGLQFLFEYFSETQRNKGNFPGRFSGRQFSNSRSEMNVSTLELGDSALYLCASSLEGQGNTGELFFGEGSRLTVL.

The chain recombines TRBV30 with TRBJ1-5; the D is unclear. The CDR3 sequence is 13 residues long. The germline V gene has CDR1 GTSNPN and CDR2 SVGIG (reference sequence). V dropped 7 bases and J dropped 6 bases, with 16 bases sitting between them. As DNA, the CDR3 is TGTGCCTACTCTGTGGGGAACGGTCAGCCCCAGCATTTT. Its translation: CAYSVGNGQPQHF.

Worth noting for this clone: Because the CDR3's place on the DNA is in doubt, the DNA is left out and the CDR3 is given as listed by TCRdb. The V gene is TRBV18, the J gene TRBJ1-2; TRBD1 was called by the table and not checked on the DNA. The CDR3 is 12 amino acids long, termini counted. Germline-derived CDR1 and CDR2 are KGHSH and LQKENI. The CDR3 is CASSVGQGADTF.

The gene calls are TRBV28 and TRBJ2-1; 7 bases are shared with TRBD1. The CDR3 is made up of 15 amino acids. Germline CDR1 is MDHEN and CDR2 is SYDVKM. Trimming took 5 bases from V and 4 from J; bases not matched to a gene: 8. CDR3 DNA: TGTGCCAGCAGTCACAGGGGAAACTTTTACAATGAGCAGTTCTTC. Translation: CASSHRGNFYNEQFF.

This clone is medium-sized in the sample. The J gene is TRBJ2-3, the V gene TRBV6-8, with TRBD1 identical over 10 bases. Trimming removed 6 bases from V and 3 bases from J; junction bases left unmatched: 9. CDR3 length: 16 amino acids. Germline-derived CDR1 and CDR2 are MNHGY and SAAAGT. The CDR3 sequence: CASSRPDRGGTDTQYF. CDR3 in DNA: TGTGCCAGCAGCCGTCCGGACAGGGGGGGAACAGATACGCAGTATTTT.

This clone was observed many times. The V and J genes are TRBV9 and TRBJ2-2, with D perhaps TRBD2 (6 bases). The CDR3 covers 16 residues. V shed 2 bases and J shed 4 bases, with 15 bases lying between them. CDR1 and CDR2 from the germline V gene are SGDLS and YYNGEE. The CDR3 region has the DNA TGTGCCAGCAGCGTTTCACCCATTAGCGGCACCGGGGAGCTGTTTTTT. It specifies CASSVSPISGTGELFF. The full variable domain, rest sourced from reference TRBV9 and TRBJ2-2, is DSGVTQTPKHLITATGQRVTLRCSPRSGDLSVYWYQQSLDQGLQFLIQYYNGEERAKGNILERFSAQQFPDLHSELNLSSLELGDSALYFCASSVSPISGTGELFFGEGSRLTVL.

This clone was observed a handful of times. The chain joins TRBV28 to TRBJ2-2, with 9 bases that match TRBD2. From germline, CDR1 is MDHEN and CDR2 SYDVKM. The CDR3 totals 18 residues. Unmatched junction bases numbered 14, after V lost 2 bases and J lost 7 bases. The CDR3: CASSLAGGPRSSLGELFF. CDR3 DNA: TGTGCCAGCAGTTTAGCGGGAGGGCCCAGGAGTTCACTCGGGGAGCTGTTTTTT.

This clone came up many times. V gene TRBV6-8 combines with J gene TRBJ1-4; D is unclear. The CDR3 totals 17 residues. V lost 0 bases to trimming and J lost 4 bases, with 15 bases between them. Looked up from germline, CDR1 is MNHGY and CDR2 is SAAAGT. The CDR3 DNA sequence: TGTGCCAGCAGTTACTCGAGGCCCAGCTTATTTAATGAAAAACTGTTTTTT. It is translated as CASSYSRPSLFNEKLFF.

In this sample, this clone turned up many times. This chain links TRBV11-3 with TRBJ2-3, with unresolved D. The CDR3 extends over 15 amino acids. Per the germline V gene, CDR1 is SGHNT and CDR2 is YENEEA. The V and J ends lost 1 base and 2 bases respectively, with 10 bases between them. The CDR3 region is CASSLVYQITDTQYF. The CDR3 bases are TGTGCCAGCAGCTTAGTGTATCAGATCACAGATACGCAGTATTTT. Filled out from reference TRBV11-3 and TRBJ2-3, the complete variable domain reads EAGVVQSPRYKIIEKKQPVAFWCNPISGHNTLYWYLQNLGQGPELLIRYENEEAVDDSQLPKDRFSAERLKGVDSTLKIQPAELGDSAVYLCASSLVYQITDTQYFGPGTRLTVL.

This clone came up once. The CDR3 nucleotides are TGTGCCAGCAGTTTATTCCTGACTAGCGGGACCAACACAGATACGCAGTATTTT. This gives the protein CASSLFLTSGTNTDTQYF. The chain recombines TRBV28 with TRBJ2-3; 11 bases map to TRBD2. V lost 1 base to trimming and J lost 2 bases; unmatched junction nucleotides: 8. The CDR3 consists of 18 residues. Germline V gives CDR1 MDHEN, CDR2 SYDVKM.

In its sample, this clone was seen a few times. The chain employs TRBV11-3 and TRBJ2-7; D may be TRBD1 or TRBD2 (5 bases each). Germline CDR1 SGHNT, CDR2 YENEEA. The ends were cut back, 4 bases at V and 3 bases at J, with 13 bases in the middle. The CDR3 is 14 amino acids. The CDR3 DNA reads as TGTGCCAGCAGCTCGGGACCAGGACTCTACGAGCAGTACTTC. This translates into CASSSGPGLYEQYF.

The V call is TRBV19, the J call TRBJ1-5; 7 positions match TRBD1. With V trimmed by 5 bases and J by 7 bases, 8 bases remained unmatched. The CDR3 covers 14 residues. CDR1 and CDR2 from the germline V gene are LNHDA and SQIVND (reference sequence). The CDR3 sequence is CASSFTGVGQPQHF. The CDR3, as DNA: TGTGCCAGTAGTTTCACAGGGGTAGGGCAGCCCCAGCATTTT.

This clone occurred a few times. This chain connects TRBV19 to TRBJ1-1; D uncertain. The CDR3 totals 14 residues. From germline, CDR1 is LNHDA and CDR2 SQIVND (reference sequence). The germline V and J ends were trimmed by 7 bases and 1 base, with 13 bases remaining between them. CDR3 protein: CASTAAAPNTEAFF. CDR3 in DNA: TGTGCCAGTACCGCGGCGGCTCCGAACACTGAAGCTTTCTTT.

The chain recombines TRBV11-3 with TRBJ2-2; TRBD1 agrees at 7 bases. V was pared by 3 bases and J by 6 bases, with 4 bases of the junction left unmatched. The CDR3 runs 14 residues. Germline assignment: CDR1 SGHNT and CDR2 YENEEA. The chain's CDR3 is CASSFYRGSGELFF. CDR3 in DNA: TGTGCCAGCAGCTTTTACAGGGGATCCGGGGAGCTGTTTTTT.

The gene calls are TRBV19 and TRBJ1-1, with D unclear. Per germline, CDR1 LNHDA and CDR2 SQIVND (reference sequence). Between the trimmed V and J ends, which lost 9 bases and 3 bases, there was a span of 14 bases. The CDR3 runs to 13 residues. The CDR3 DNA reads TGTGCCAGCCGACCGACTGTAGACACTGAAGCTTTCTTT. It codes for CASRPTVDTEAFF.

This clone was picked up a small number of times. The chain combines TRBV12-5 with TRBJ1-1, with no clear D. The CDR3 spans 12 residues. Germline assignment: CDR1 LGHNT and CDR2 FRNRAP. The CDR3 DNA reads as TGTGCCAGCACCTGGGAGGGCACTGAAGCTTTCTTT. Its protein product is CASTWEGTEAFF.

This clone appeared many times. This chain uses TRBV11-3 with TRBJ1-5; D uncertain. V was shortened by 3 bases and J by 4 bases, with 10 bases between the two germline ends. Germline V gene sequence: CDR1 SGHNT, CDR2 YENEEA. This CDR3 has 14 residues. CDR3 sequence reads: CASSLLSRNQPQHF. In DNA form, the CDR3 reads TGTGCCAGCAGCTTGCTCTCGAGGAATCAGCCCCAGCATTTT.

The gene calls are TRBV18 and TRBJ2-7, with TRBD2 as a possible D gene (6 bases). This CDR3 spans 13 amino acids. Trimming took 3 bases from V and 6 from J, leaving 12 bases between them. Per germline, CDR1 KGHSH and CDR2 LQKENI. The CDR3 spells CASSPGGSAEQYF. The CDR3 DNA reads TGTGCCAGCTCACCGGGAGGCTCCGCCGAGCAGTACTTC.

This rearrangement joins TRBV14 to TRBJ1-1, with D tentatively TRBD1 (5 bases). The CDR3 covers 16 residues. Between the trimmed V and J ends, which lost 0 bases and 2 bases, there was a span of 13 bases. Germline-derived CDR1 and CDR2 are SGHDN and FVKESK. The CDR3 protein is CASSQDKGQVNTEAFF. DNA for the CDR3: TGTGCCAGCAGCCAAGATAAGGGGCAGGTAAACACTGAAGCTTTCTTT.

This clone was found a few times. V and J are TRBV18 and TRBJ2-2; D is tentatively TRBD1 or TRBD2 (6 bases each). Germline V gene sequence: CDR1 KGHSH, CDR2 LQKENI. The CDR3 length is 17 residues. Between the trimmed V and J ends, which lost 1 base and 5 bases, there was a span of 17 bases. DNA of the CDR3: TGTGCCAGCTCACCACGACCGGAGGGGGTCAGGACCGGGGAGCTGTTTTTT. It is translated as CASSPRPEGVRTGELFF.

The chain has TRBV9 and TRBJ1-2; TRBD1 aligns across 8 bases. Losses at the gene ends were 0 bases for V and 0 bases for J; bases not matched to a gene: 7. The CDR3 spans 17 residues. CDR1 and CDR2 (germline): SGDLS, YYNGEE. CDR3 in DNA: TGTGCCAGCAGCGTAGAGCCTGGACAGGGATCTAACTATGGCTACACCTTC. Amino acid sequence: CASSVEPGQGSNYGYTF.

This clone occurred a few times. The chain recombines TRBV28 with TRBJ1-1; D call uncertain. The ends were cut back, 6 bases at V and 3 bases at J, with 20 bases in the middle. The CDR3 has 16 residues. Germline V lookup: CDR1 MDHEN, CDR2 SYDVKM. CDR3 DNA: TGTGCCAGCAGCTCGCCATCGCCGCCGTCGGACACTGAAGCTTTCTTT. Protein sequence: CASSSPSPPSDTEAFF.